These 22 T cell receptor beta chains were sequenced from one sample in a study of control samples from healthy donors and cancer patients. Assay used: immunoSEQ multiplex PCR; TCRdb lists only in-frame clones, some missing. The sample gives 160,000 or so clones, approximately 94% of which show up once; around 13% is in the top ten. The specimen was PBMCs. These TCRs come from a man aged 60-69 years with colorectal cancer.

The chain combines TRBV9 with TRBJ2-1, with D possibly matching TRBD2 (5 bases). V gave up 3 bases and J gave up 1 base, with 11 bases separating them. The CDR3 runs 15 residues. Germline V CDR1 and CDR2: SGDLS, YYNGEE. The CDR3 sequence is CASSADWGSYNEQFF. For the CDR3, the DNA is TGTGCCAGCAGCGCGGACTGGGGTTCCTACAATGAGCAGTTCTTC.

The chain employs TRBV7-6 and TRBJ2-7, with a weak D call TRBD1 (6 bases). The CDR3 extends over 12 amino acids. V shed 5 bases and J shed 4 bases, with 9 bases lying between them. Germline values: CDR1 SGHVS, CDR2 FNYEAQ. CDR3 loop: CASSQTGYEQYF. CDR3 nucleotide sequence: TGTGCCAGCAGCCAAACAGGGTACGAGCAGTACTTC.

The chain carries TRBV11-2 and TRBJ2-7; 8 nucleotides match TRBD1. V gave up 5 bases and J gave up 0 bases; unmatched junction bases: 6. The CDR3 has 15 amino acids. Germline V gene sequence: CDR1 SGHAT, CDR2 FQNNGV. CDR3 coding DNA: TGTGCCAGCAGCCAACAGGGGGTCCTCTCCTACGAGCAGTACTTC. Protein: CASSQQGVLSYEQYF.

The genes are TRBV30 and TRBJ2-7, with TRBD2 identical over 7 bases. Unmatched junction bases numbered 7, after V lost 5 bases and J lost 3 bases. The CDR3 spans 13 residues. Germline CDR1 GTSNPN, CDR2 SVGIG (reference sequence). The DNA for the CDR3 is TGTGCCTGGGGGCGGGGGACTCTCTACGAGCAGTACTTC. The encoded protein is CAWGRGTLYEQYF.

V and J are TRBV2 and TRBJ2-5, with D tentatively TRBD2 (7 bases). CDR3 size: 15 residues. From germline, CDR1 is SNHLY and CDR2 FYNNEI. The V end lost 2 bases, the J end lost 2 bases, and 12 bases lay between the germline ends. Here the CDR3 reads CASSERTRGQETQYF. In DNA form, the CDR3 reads TGTGCCAGCAGTGAAAGGACTAGGGGGCAAGAGACCCAGTACTTC. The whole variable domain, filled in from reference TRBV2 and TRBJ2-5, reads EPEVTQTPSHQVTQMGQEVILRCVPISNHLYFYWYRQILGQKVEFLVSFYNNEISEKSEIFDDQFSVERPDGSNFTLKIRSTKLEDSAMYFCASSERTRGQETQYFGPGTRLLVL.

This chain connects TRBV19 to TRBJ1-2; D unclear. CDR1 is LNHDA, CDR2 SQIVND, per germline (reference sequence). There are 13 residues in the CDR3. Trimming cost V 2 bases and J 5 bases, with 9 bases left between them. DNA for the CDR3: TGTGCCAGTAGTATATCGGCGGGGTATGGCTACACCTTC. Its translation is CASSISAGYGYTF.

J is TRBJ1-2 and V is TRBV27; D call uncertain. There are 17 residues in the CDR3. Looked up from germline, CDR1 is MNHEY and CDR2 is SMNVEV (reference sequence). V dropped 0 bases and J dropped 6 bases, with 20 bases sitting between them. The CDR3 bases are TGTGCCAGCAGTTTATCCTATGGGAGTCGGCAGGAAAATGGCTACACCTTC. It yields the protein CASSLSYGSRQENGYTF.

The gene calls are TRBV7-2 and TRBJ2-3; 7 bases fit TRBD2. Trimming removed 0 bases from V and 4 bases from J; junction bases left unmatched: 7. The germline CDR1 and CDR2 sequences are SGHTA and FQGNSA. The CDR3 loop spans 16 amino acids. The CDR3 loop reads CASSLAGASGADTQYF. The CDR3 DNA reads TGTGCCAGCAGCTTAGCTGGGGCTAGCGGAGCAGATACGCAGTATTTT.

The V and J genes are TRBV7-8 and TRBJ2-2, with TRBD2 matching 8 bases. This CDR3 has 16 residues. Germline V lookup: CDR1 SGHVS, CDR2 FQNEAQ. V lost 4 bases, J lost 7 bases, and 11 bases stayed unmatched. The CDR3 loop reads CASSSGTSFFDGELFF. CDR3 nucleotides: TGTGCCAGCAGCTCCGGGACTAGTTTTTTCGACGGGGAGCTGTTTTTT.

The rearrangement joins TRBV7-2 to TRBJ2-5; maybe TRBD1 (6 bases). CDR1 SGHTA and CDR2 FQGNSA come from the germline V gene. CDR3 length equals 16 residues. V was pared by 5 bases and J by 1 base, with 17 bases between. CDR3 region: CASSTHRVTTQETQYF. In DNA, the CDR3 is TGTGCCAGCAGCACCCACAGGGTTACGACCCAAGAGACCCAGTACTTC.

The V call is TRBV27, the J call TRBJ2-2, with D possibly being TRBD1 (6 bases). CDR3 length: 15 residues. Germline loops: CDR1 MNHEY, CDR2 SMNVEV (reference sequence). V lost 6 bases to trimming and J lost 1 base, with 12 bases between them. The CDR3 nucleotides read TGTGCCAGCAGCTTCTCGACAGGGAACACCGGGGAGCTGTTTTTT. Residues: CASSFSTGNTGELFF.

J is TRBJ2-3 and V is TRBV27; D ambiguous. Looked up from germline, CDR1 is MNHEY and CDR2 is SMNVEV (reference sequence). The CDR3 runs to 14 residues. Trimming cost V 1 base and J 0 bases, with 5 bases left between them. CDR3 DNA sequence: TGTGCCAGCAGTTTATTGACTAGCACAGATACGCAGTATTTT. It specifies CASSLLTSTDTQYF.

This CDR3 is CASSLLRGRNTEAFF. The CDR3 nucleotides read TGTGCCAGCAGCCTCCTCCGTGGGAGGAACACTGAAGCTTTCTTT. The chain uses TRBV3-1 (or the pseudogene TRBV3-2) and TRBJ1-1; D not resolved. CDR1 LGHDT and CDR2 YNNKEL come from the germline V gene (reference sequence). Trimming shortened V by 4 bases and J by 1 base, and 13 bases separated the two germline ends. The CDR3 consists of 15 residues.

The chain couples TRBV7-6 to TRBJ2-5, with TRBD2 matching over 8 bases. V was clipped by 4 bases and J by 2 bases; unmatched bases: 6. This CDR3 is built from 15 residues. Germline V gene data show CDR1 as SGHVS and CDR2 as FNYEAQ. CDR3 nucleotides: TGTGCCAGCAGCTCGTTGAGCGGGGGACAAGAGACCCAGTACTTC. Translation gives CASSSLSGGQETQYF.

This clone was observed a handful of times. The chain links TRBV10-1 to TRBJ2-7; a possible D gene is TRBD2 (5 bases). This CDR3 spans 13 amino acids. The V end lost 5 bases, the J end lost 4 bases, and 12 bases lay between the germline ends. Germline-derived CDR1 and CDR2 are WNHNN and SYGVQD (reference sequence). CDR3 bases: TGCGCCAGCAGTCCCGGGAAAACTTACGAGCAGTACTTC. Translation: CASSPGKTYEQYF.

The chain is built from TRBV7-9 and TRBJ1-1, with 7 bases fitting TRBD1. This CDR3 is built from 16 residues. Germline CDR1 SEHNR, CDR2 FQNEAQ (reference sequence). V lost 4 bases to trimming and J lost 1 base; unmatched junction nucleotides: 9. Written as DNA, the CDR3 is TGTGCCAGCAGCTCAAGCGGGGACAGCCAGAACACTGAAGCTTTCTTT. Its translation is CASSSSGDSQNTEAFF. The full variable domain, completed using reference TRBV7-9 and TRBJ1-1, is DTGVSQNPRHKITKRGQNVTFRCDPISEHNRLYWYRQTLGQGPEFLTYFQNEAQLEKSRLLSDRFSAERPKGSFSTLEIQRTEQGDSAMYLCASSSSGDSQNTEAFFGQGTRLTVV.

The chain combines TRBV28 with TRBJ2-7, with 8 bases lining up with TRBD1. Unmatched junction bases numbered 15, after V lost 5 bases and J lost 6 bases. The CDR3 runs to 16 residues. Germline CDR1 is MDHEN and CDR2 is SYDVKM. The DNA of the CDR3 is TGTGCCAGCAGTCTCCCTGGACAGGGAAGCGGAGGCGAGCAGTACTTC. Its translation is CASSLPGQGSGGEQYF.

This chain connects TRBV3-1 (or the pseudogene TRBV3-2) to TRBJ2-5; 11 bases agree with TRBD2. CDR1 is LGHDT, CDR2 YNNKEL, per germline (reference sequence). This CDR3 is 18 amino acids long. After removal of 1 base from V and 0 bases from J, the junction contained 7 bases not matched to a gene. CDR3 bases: TGTGCCAGCAGCCAAGTGCTAGCGGGGGGACTGTACCAAGAGACCCAGTACTTC. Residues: CASSQVLAGGLYQETQYF.

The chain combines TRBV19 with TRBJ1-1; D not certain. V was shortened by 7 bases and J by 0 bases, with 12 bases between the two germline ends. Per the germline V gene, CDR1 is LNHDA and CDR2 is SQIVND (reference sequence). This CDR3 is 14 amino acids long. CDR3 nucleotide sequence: TGTGCCAGTACCCCCGGGTTCGTGAACACTGAAGCTTTCTTT. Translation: CASTPGFVNTEAFF.

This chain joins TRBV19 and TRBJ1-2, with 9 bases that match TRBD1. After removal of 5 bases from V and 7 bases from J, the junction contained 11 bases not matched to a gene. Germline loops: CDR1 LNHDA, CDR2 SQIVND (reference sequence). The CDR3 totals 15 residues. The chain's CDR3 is CASSLPTGTGFGYTF. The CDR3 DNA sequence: TGTGCCAGTAGTTTGCCGACCGGGACAGGGTTTGGCTACACCTTC.

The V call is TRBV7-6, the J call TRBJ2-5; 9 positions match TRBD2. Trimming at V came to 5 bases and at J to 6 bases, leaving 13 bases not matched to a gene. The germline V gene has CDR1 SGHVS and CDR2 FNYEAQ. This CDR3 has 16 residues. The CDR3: CASSPGLGTSHQTQYF. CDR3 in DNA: TGTGCCAGCAGCCCAGGGTTGGGGACTAGCCATCAGACCCAGTACTTC.

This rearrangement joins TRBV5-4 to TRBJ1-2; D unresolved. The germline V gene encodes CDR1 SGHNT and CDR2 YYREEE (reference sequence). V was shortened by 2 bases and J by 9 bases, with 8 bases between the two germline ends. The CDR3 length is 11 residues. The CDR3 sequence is CASSFFGSYTF. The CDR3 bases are TGTGCCAGCAGCTTTTTCGGTAGCTACACCTTC.